The present T cell receptor (beta chain) was sequenced within a study of patients with pleural tuberculosis. TCRdb used MiXCR to reprocess the reads, holding one entry per CDR3 protein. The sample holds nearly 30,000 distinct CDR3 sequences, roughly 18% seen once. Trimming cost V 2 bases and J 1 base; bases outside gene matches: 1. The V gene's germline CDR1 is DFQATT and CDR2 SNEGSKA (reference sequence). The CDR3 consists of 14 residues. By share, this clonotype ranks as large. V and J are TRBV20-1 and TRBJ2-2, with 7 bases aligning to TRBD1. The sample was peripheral blood. The clonotype comes from a human donor with pleural tuberculosis. The CDR3 nucleotides are TGCAGTGCTAGACGACAGGGGAACACCGGGGAGCTGTTTTTT. Its translation: CSARRQGNTGELFF.